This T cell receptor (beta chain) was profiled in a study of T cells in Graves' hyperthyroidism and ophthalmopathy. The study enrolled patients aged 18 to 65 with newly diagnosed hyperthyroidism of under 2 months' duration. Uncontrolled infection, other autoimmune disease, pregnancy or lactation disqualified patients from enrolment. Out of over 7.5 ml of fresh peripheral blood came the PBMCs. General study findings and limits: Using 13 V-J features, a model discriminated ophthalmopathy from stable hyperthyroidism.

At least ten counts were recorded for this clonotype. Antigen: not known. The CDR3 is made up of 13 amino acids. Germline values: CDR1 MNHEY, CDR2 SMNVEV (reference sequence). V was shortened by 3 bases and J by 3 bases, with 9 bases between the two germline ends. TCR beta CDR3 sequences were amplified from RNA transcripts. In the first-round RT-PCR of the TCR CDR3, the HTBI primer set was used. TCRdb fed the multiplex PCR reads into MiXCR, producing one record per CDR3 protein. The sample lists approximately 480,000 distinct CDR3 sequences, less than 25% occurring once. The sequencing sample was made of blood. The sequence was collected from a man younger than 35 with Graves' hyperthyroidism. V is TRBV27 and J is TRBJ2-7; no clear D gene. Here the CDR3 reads CASSFGQNYEQYF. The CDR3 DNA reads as TGTGCCAGCAGTTTCGGGCAGAACTACGAGCAGTACTTC.